This TCR beta chain was documented in a study of graft-versus-host responses after intestinal transplantation. Overall study context: The whole recipient group had anti-thymocyte globulin induction followed by tacrolimus and steroids for around 3 years.

Sequenced by immunoSEQ multiplex PCR; TCRdb stores in-frame clones only, minus some. The sample yields fewer than 110,000 clones, 80% to 95% seen once. This clone showed up just once. Its antigen is unknown. This CDR3 has 17 amino acids. Germline-derived CDR1 and CDR2 are SGHTA and FQGNSA. V lost 1 base and J lost 0; bases outside the gene matches: 8. The chain is built from TRBV7-2 and TRBJ1-1, with 7 nucleotides matching TRBD1. The specimen was unstimulated CD8+ T cells sorted from spleen or lymph node cells, collected before intestinal transplant. This receptor was obtained from a human donor who received an intestinal transplant. The CDR3 DNA reads as TGTGCCAGCAGCTTAGTGGGACAGATGTACATGAACACTGAAGCTTTCTTT. Its translation: CASSLVGQMYMNTEAFF.